This TCR beta chain was identified in a study of cytomegalovirus exposure and HLA in healthy donors. On the study more broadly: HLA-typed donors were the source of about 85 million unique TCRs held in an early data release. Study findings and constraints: One variant, a missense change in DCLRE1C, was linked in a later analysis to TCR beta V- and J-gene trimming.

The primer mix had 60 Vbeta and 13 Jbeta primers. In the study's own analysis: In a later analysis, approximately 73 million unique TCR beta chains included roughly 11 million shared by two or more donors. This table comes from immunoSEQ multiplex PCR, and its TCRdb copy is limited to in-frame clones, with some not included. That table is the source of V, J and clone size, and D and trimming were worked out from the DNA. In the table there are approximately 150,000 clones, around 73% of which are singletons. Comments on this clone: What it binds is unknown.

The sequence came from a female donor in good health and CMV-seronegative. The sequenced material came from PBMCs.

The CDR3 DNA reads TGTGCCAGCAGCTTATACCTAGCGGGGATCCAAGAGACCCAGTACTTC. Encoded protein: CASSLYLAGIQETQYF. This chain links TRBV5-6 with TRBJ2-5; 9 bases are shared with TRBD2. V gave up 2 bases and J gave up 1 base; unmatched junction bases: 6. The CDR3 is made up of 16 amino acids. CDR1 is SGHDT, CDR2 YYEEEE, per germline.